Shown below are 19 T cell receptor beta chains from a single sample sequenced in a study of blood T cells in healthy people across ages (dated by TCRdb to between 2015 and 2017). The library was prepared using 5' RACE. The instrument given in TCRdb is Illumina HiSeq 2500. A second roughly 7 to 11 cycle PCR used a sample-barcoded 5' primer and a J-beta primer mix. The public reads were run again by TCRdb, first through fastp at Q25 and then through MiXCR, and only productive beta chains were kept. Each CDR3 protein appears once, grouped with its most common genes and DNA. The sample yields 870,000 or so distinct CDR3 sequences; about 28% were counted once. The ten largest clonotypes hold approximately 15% of the sample. Material: blood. Receptors originate from a woman aged 80 or older in good health.

This clonotype has a count of ten or more. This rearrangement joins TRBV3-1 to TRBJ2-1; no definite D call. This CDR3 is 17 amino acids long. The germline V gene encodes CDR1 LGHDT and CDR2 YNNKEL (reference sequence). Deletions cut 4 bases from V and 0 bases from J, with 16 bases between. CDR3 residues: CASSPLLGKSSYNEQFF. DNA of the CDR3: TGTGCCAGCAGCCCCCTCTTGGGGAAAAGCTCCTACAATGAGCAGTTCTTC.

This clonotype was seen a few times. The chain combines TRBV5-5 with TRBJ2-7; 10 bases are a match to TRBD1. The CDR3 runs 16 residues. Trimming removed 0 bases from V and 2 bases from J; junction bases left unmatched: 5. Germline V gene data show CDR1 as SGHKS and CDR2 as YYEKEE (reference sequence). In DNA form, the CDR3 reads TGTGCCAGCAGCTTGGTAGGGACAGGGGATACCTACGAGCAGTACTTC. Encoded protein: CASSLVGTGDTYEQYF. Full variable domain (missing parts from reference TRBV5-5 and TRBJ2-7): DAGVTQSPTHLIKTRGQQVTLRCSPISGHKSVSWYQQVLGQGPQFIFQYYEKEERGRGNFPDRFSARQFPNYSSELNVNALLLGDSALYLCASSLVGTGDTYEQYFGPGTRLTVT.

The chain carries TRBV19 and TRBJ2-1; D possibly uses TRBD1 or TRBD2 (5 bases each). Trimming removed 5 bases at V and 4 bases at J, with 15 bases between. CDR1 is LNHDA and CDR2 is SQIVND in the germline V gene (reference sequence). The CDR3 is 15 residues long. In nucleotides, the CDR3 is TGTGCCAGTAGTCCCGGGGACGGACCATACAATGAGCAGTTCTTC. As protein: CASSPGDGPYNEQFF. The entire variable domain, with the rest obtained from reference TRBV19 and TRBJ2-1, is as follows: DGGITQSPKYLFRKEGQNVTLSCEQNLNHDAMYWYRQDPGQGLRLIYYSQIVNDFQKGDIAEGYSVSREKKESFPLTVTSAQKNPTAFYLCASSPGDGPYNEQFFGPGTRLTVL.

The sample holds a few counts of this clonotype. The gene calls are TRBV4-3 and TRBJ2-3, with 10 bases identical to TRBD2. The V segment lost 1 base and the J segment 4 bases; nucleotides outside the gene matches: 5. CDR1 is LGHNA, CDR2 YSLEER, per germline. This CDR3 region has 16 residues. The CDR3 nucleotides read TGCGCCAGCAGCCAAGCCAGCGGGGGGGCCTCAGATACGCAGTATTTT. Translation: CASSQASGGASDTQYF.

This clonotype was counted at least ten times. The V call is TRBV4-2, the J call TRBJ2-1; D remains unclear. The CDR3 runs to 13 residues. Trimming removed 1 base from V and 6 bases from J, with 7 bases in between. CDR1 LGHNA and CDR2 YNFKEQ come from the germline V gene. The CDR3 bases are TGTGCCAGCAGCCAAGGGTCGGTCAATGAGCAGTTCTTC. Amino acids: CASSQGSVNEQFF.

As for this clonotype: The junction shows a germline mismatch at one end, possibly a read error. The chain has TRBV6-5 and TRBJ1-5, with no clear D. The length of the CDR3 is 14 residues. Germline loops: CDR1 MNHEY, CDR2 SVGAGI. The DNA for the CDR3 is TGCGCCAGCTGTTACTCGTCGGGCATTCAGCCCCAGCATTTT. It codes for CASCYSSGIQPQHF.

This clonotype has a count of ten or more. V usage is TRBV7-2 and J usage is TRBJ1-5; 8 positions match TRBD1. Germline CDR1 SGHTA, CDR2 FQGNSA. J was trimmed by 6 bases and V by 5 bases; bases with no gene match: 9. This CDR3 spans 15 amino acids. CDR3 DNA: TGTGCCAGCAGCGGCCGACAGGGGTCCGGTCAGCCCCAGCATTTT. Translation gives CASSGRQGSGQPQHF.

There are many counts of this clonotype. CDR3 amino acids: CSARVGLGGGYTF. The DNA for the CDR3 is TGCAGTGCTAGAGTCGGGTTAGGAGGGGGCTACACCTTC. The V and J genes are TRBV20-1 and TRBJ1-2; D is unresolved. Trimming pared 1 base from V and 8 bases from J, leaving 14 bases between. Germline CDR1 reads DFQATT; CDR2 reads SNEGSKA (reference sequence). This CDR3 has 13 residues.

This clonotype appeared many times. V is TRBV7-2 and J is TRBJ2-3; TRBD1 or TRBD2 may be the D gene (5 bases each). The CDR3 loop spans 15 amino acids. V lost 7 bases to trimming and J lost 4 bases, with 18 bases between them. The germline gives CDR1 SGHTA, CDR2 FQGNSA. This CDR3 reads CASTLTRVGADTQYF. In DNA form, the CDR3 reads TGTGCCAGCACCCTGACCAGGGTGGGGGCAGATACGCAGTATTTT.

This clonotype was found a few times. Given a much more abundant clone one base away, this may be a read error. This chain connects TRBV6-2 or TRBV6-3 to TRBJ2-1; possible D gene TRBD1, 5 bases. The CDR3 covers 13 residues. The V end lost 8 bases, the J end lost 8 bases, and 16 bases lay between the germline ends. Germline CDR1 MNHEY, CDR2 SVGEGT. The CDR3 DNA reads TGTGCCAGCTCGACAGTACTCAGGGATGAGCAGTTCTTC. Its protein is CASSTVLRDEQFF.

This clonotype was detected ten times or more. This chain's CDR3 is CSATYDRAHEQYF. The CDR3 DNA sequence: TGCAGTGCTACCTACGACAGGGCCCACGAGCAGTACTTC. The chain uses TRBV20-1 and TRBJ2-7; 7 nucleotides line up with TRBD1. The CDR3 length is 13 residues. Germline loops: CDR1 DFQATT, CDR2 SNEGSKA (reference sequence). V shed 4 bases, J shed 5 bases, and the junction held 8 bases outside the gene matches.

This clonotype was counted between two and nine times. The V call is TRBV11-3, the J call TRBJ2-3; 15 bases align to TRBD2. Trimming took 5 bases from V and 0 from J; bases not matched to a gene: 6. CDR1 SGHNT and CDR2 YENEEA come from the germline V gene. The CDR3 has 18 amino acids. The CDR3 DNA sequence: TGTGCCAGCAGCCCCGGACTAGCGGGGGGGGCTAGCACAGATACGCAGTATTTT. This gives the protein CASSPGLAGGASTDTQYF.

Ten or more counts support this clonotype. The chain uses TRBV6-2 or TRBV6-3 and TRBJ2-7; D tentatively reads TRBD1 or TRBD2 (5 bases each). The CDR3 contains 13 residues. Trimming took 10 bases from V and 1 from J, leaving 14 bases between them. Germline-derived CDR1 and CDR2 are MNHEY and SVGEGT. The CDR3 sequence: CAIFWDGSYEQYF. The CDR3 region has the DNA TGTGCCATTTTCTGGGACGGATCCTACGAGCAGTACTTC.

This clonotype turned up a few times. J is TRBJ2-2 and V is TRBV4-1; 8 bases map to TRBD1. Germline CDR1 and CDR2: MGHRA and YSYEKL. This CDR3 is built from 16 residues. V was clipped by 4 bases and J by 1 base; unmatched bases: 5. This CDR3 is CASSRTGTGNTGELFF. The CDR3 DNA sequence: TGCGCCAGCAGCCGTACCGGGACAGGGAACACCGGGGAGCTGTTTTTT.

In its sample, this clonotype was seen many times. CDR3 sequence reads: CASSLGPLAYTQYF. CDR3 nucleotide sequence: TGTGCCAGCAGCTTAGGCCCACTAGCATATACGCAGTATTTT. The rearrangement links TRBV7-9 to TRBJ2-3; TRBD2 is a possible D gene (6 bases). In germline, CDR1 is SEHNR, CDR2 FQNEAQ (reference sequence). Trimming took 1 base from V and 7 from J, leaving 12 bases between them. The CDR3 runs to 14 residues.

Concerning this clonotype: Since a much larger clone is just one base distant, this may be a read error. The chain employs TRBV7-2 and TRBJ2-6; maybe TRBD1 (5 bases). The CDR3 sequence is 17 residues long. Looked up from germline, CDR1 is SGHTA and CDR2 is FQGNSA. This CDR3 is CASSLVSTSSGANVRTF. CDR3 DNA: TGTGCCAGCAGCTTAGTCTCCACAAGCTCTGGGGCCAACGTCCGGACTTTC.

On this clonotype: A read error may explain this, as a much larger clone is one base away. The conserved closing phenylalanine or tryptophan is absent in this CDR3, likely reflecting a read error. The chain couples TRBV14 to TRBJ1-2; perhaps TRBD1 as D (5 bases). Looked up from germline, CDR1 is SGHDN and CDR2 is FVKESK. The CDR3 length is 16 residues. V was shortened by 6 bases and J by 1 base, with 18 bases between the two germline ends. The CDR3 bases are TGTGCCAGCAGAAAGGGGCTGACAGCCCTTAACTATGGCTACACCTGC. This sequence encodes CASRKGLTALNYGYTC.

In its sample, this clonotype was seen many times. The chain joins TRBV7-2 to TRBJ1-2; 8 nucleotides match TRBD1. The CDR3 spans 13 residues. Germline V lookup: CDR1 SGHTA, CDR2 FQGNSA. The V gene end was trimmed by 5 bases and the J gene end by 4 bases; junction bases not matched to a gene: 3. The chain's CDR3 is CASSTQGGYGYTF. The CDR3 DNA reads TGTGCCAGCAGCACACAGGGGGGCTATGGCTACACCTTC.

This clonotype was counted only a few times. This chain uses TRBV4-2 with TRBJ1-4, with 9 bases aligning to TRBD1. The CDR3 is made up of 17 amino acids. J gave up 0 bases and V 10 bases, and 12 bases lay outside the gene matches. Germline lookup yields CDR1 LGHNA and CDR2 YNFKEQ. The CDR3 nucleotides are TGTGCCACTTCAGGGGACAGGGCTTTTGCAACTAATGAAAAACTGTTTTTT. This codes for CATSGDRAFATNEKLFF.